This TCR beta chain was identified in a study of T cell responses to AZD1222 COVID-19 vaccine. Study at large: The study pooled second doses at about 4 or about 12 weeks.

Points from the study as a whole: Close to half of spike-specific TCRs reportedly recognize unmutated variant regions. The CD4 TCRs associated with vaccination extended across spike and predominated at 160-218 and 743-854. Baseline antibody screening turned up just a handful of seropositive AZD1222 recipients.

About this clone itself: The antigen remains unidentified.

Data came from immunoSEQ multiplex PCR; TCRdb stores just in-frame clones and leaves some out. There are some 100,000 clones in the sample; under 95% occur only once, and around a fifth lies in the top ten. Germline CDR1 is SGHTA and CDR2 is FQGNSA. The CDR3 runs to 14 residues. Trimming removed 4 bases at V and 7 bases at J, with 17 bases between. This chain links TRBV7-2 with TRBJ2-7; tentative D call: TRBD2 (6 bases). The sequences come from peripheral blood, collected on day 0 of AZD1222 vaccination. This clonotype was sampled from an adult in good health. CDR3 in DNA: TGTGCCAGCAGCTCCGGGGGACGGTCGGAGGAGCAGTACTTC. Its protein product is CASSSGGRSEEQYF.